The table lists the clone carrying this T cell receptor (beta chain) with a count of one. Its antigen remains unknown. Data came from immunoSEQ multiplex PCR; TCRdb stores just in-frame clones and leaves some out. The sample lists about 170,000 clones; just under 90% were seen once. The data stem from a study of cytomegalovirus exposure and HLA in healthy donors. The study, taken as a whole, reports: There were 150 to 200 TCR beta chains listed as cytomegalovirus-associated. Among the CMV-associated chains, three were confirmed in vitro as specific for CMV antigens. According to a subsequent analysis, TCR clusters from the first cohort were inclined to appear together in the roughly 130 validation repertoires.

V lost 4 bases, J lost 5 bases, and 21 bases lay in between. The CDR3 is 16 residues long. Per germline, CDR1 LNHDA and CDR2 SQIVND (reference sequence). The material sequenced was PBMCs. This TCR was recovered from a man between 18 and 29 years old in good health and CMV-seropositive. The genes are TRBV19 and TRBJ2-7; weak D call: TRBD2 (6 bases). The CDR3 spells CASSRPGERDLNEQYF. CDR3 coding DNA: TGTGCCAGTAGTAGGCCGGGGGAGCGCGATTTAAACGAGCAGTACTTC.